One sample yielded the 3 T cell receptor beta chains listed below, sequenced in a study of CD8 T cells in ankylosing spondylitis. Study-wide points: About 8 highly homologous variants made up a TCR beta motif that seemed to typify ankylosing spondylitis blood.

TCRdb ran MiXCR on the 5' RACE reads and lists one entry per CDR3 protein. The sample has roughly 670,000 distinct CDR3 sequences; roughly 19% are singletons. These TCRs' antigens remain unknown. The material sequenced was blood, either unsorted or a sorted T cell fraction (not recorded which). The source is a male donor with ankylosing spondylitis.

V gene TRBV3-1 combines with J gene TRBJ2-1; D remains unclear. The CDR3 length is 13 residues. In germline, CDR1 is LGHDT, CDR2 YNNKEL (reference sequence). Trimming cost V 2 bases and J 3 bases, with 5 bases left between them. The CDR3 coding sequence is TGTGCCAGCAGCCAACTAATCTACAATGAGCAGTTCTTC. It yields the protein CASSQLIYNEQFF.

In nucleotides, the CDR3 is TGTGCCACCAGTGAGCCCGGGACACCGAACACTGAAGCTTTCTTT. Residues: CATSEPGTPNTEAFF. The rearrangement links TRBV24-1 to TRBJ1-1; TRBD1 is a possible D gene (6 bases). Germline CDR1 reads KGHDR; CDR2 reads SFDVKD. The CDR3 has 15 residues. V lost 4 bases, J lost 1 base, and 12 bases lay in between.

This clonotype was observed many times. The chain recombines TRBV11-2 with TRBJ2-7, with 13 bases identical to TRBD2. This CDR3 has 15 amino acids. The junction had 6 bases not matched to a gene; V was cut back by 4 bases and J by 6 bases. Germline CDR1 reads SGHAT; CDR2 reads FQNNGV. The CDR3, as DNA: TGTGCCAGCAGCTATTGGACTAGCGGGGGTCTCGAGCAGTACTTC. It encodes CASSYWTSGGLEQYF. Using reference TRBV11-2 and TRBJ2-7 for the parts outside the CDR3, the full variable domain is EAGVAQSPRYKIIEKRQSVAFWCNPISGHATLYWYQQILGQGPKLLIQFQNNGVVDDSQLPKDRFSAERLKGVDSTLKIQPAKLEDSAVYLCASSYWTSGGLEQYFGPGTRLTVT.